This T cell receptor (beta chain) was captured by sequencing in a study of cytomegalovirus exposure and HLA in healthy donors (dated by TCRdb to between 2016 and 2019). General notes on the study: An earlier analysis of approximately 600 of the donors reported approximately 300 Gb of sequence data and around 120 million unique TCR beta sequences from roughly 200 million T cells. About 300 gigabases of sequencing data and around 88 million unique TCR sequences made up an early release that covered about 640 HLA-typed donors. The genetic ancestry cluster associated with self-reported Caucasian donors included approximately 85% of the 300 to 450 genotyped donors. The aim of the study was to test whether cataloging public T cell receptors could identify signatures of past pathogen exposure. Using immunosequencing, the study profiled T cell repertoires from 640 or so subjects and related those repertoires to cytomegalovirus serostatus. Along with the roughly 670-subject first cohort, a separate validation cohort of approximately 110 different subjects was used. To predict cytomegalovirus infection status, the study combined high-throughput TCR immunosequencing, statistical association of individual TCRs with disease status, and machine learning. A later analysis re-analyzed previously published TCR beta repertoires from about 730 donors and added high-resolution HLA genotyping to study TCR occurrence patterns. Rather than using new phenotypic data, the later analysis identified candidate immune exposures from TCR beta sequences and from how often those sequences occurred across donors. In an earlier analysis of roughly 580 of the donors, high-throughput TCR beta sequencing was used to judge whether each TCR beta V gene segment behaved as functional or pseudogenic. Donor age, sex, ethnicity and CMV serostatus were compiled alongside the repertoire data. Genome-wide SNP genotypes for about 60% of the roughly 670 donors were used in a later genetic analysis, which treated that subset as a discovery cohort. All discovery cohort repertoires had been generated using a single sequencing platform. HLA typing covered class I and class II loci at four-digit resolution. Typing coverage differed by locus: A, B, C, DRB1 and DQB1 were typed in roughly 629-630 donors, DQA1 in about 550, DPA1 in some 600, and DPB1 in 472. Roughly 5 DR-DQ haplotypes were treated as single units for association and clustering because of strong linkage in the cohort. Among several hundred genotyped donors of the cohort, an average of roughly 230,000 unique TCR beta nucleotide sequences was sequenced per donor, of which about 19% were non-productive. Study-wide findings and limitations: Correlated functional status among segregating V segments might be attributable to linkage disequilibrium, but an unknown experimental factor could not be ruled out. At a false discovery rate of 0.05, a later analysis linked 16,951 TCR beta sequences to specific HLA alleles. Because counts were too low, 15 or so rarely observed V segments, including chromosome 9 orphons, were excluded from the earlier analysis of 587 of the donors. According to a later analysis, parvovirus B19, influenza, CMV and Epstein-Barr virus appeared linked to several top co-occurrence clusters. A later analysis found that HLA-associated TCR beta chains were more clonally expanded and had lower generation probabilities than equally common non-associated chains. According to a later genetic analysis, donors in an Asian-associated ancestry cluster had fewer N-insertions in productive TCRs than the approximately 630-donor mean. A few of the identified cytomegalovirus-associated TCR beta chains were confirmed in vitro to be specific for cytomegalovirus antigens. The classifier was reported to diagnose cytomegalovirus status with high specificity and sensitivity in both the original and validation cohorts. Most TCR sequences were seen in very few donors, while some public TCRs were found in many individuals. The sequencing pipeline was judged likely to have produced a cluster of highly shared sequence variants as a technical artifact. Because HLA typing was unavailable for some donors at each locus, only the typed subset was used in association tests. A later analysis found that TCR association rates varied across HLA loci, with DRB1 alleles showing the most associated TCRs and HLA-C alleles the fewest. A further reported finding was that TCR beta sequences accurately predicted the HLA-A and HLA-B alleles for most subjects in the first cohort. Assigning TCR associations to individual alleles was difficult when HLA alleles, especially DR and DQ, strongly co-occurred. V-gene and J-gene trimming of TCR beta chains was associated with a missense DCLRE1C variant in a later genetic analysis, and the association was replicated in an independent cohort. The presence/absence analyses assumed that sequencing depth was roughly uniform across donors, and that assumption may not be true. A later analysis found that most CMV-associated TCR beta chains appeared HLA-restricted, with HLA associations seemingly driven largely by CMV exposure. The authors suggested that the approach could potentially be extended to other disease states and immunological phenotypes. The cohort was sequenced for TCR beta chains only, and without alpha or paired-chain data the features that could be detected were limited. In an earlier analysis of approximately 590 of the donors, most TCR beta V segments appeared in productive rearrangements about 87% or about 30% of the time, broadly matching IMGT annotations. For the cohort, immune exposure information was limited to CMV serostatus. Some IMGT-functional V segments, including TRBV6-2 and TRBV6-3, could not be distinguished by the 87-base-pair reads and were therefore excluded. In the study, 150 to 200 TCR beta chains were listed as associated with cytomegalovirus.

In total, approximately 690 healthy bone marrow donors made up the cohort. At the time of sampling, every cohort member was nominally healthy, though immune exposures that went unrecorded were likely present. The donor tested CMV seronegative, placing the donor among the approximately 360 seronegative members of the cohort. A peripheral blood sample was collected from each donor, and TCR beta sequencing was performed on peripheral blood mononuclear cells. The Qiagen DNeasy Blood Extraction Kit was used to extract genomic DNA from the blood cell samples. The CDR3 runs 16 amino acids, cysteine and phenylalanine included. Only CDR3 DNA remains: 48 bases, in frame from the first base. V loses 0 bases at its end and J loses 8 bases; junction bases beyond the gene matches: 12. Reading the germline V gene gives CDR1 ENHRY and CDR2 SYGVKD. On this clone: Its binding antigen is unknown. The record has no base qualities; no much larger clone is one base away.

Libraries were made using the immunoSEQ multiplex PCR assay. For the multiplex PCR, a mixture combining 60 forward primers for TCR Vbeta segments and 13 reverse primers for TCR Jbeta segments was used. The CDR3 region of rearranged TCR beta genes was amplified from genomic DNA by a multiplex PCR assay. The Illumina HiSeq System was used to sequence the amplified TCR beta libraries as 87-base-pair reads. On the study's bioinformatics: A later analysis counted tens of millions of unique TCR beta chains across the roughly 700 repertoires, and some 11 million of these chains were shared by at least two donors. A nearest-neighbor algorithm error-corrected the raw reads and collapsed the reads into unique sequences, merging closely related sequences to remove PCR and sequencing errors. Alignment of CDR3 sequences to IMGT reference sequences was used to assign V, D and J gene segments. For a sequence to be retained, at least a six-nucleotide match to both a V gene segment and a J gene segment was required. Rearrangements were called productive when the CDR3 lacked stop codons and stayed in frame with V and J; all others were non-productive. CDR3 was defined by IMGT convention, running from the second conserved V-encoded cysteine to the conserved J-encoded phenylalanine. The earlier analysis of fewer than 750 of the donors excluded sequences that lacked an unambiguous match to a single V gene segment. In an earlier analysis of some 590 of the donors, a V segment was called functional when productive rearrangements were above 56.7%, and segregating when the standard deviation between donors exceeded 5%. To diagnose cytomegalovirus status from the catalog of TCR beta chain sequences, a statistical classification framework was built. A later analysis assigned V and J genes by comparing TCR nucleotide sequences with IMGT/GENE-DB human TR gene sequences. A later analysis assigned CDR3 sequences and most-parsimonious VDJ recombination scenarios with the TCRdist pipeline. In a later analysis, every TCR beta chain was defined by the combination of its CDR3 amino acid sequence and its V-gene family, and reads without a unique V-gene family were dropped. To address suspected cross-contamination and a sequencing artifact, a later analysis removed approximately 600 highly shared, low-generation-probability nucleotide sequences. For each public chain, a later analysis derived a clonal expansion index from normalized ranks of inferred template counts within each repertoire. In a later analysis, generation probabilities were computed with a VDJ recombination model fitted to out-of-frame rearrangements, and the resulting probabilities were checked against IGoR. A later analysis scored TCR-TCR, TCR-HLA and TCR-CMV co-occurrence with hypergeometric tests, applying a repertoire-size bias correction to TCR pairs. In a later analysis, false discovery rates were estimated by permuting HLA or CMV assignments 20 times. In a later analysis, co-occurring TCRs were grouped with DBSCAN, and TCRdist sequence similarity was added when clustering was performed within HLA-allele-positive subsets. Repertoires with fewer than 30,000 or more than 120,000 public chains, plus five repertoires with anomalous nucleotide sharing, were excluded from co-occurrence clustering. This is the immuneACCESS table as TCRdb keeps it, with only in-frame sequences that have V and J called. A part of the clones is gone; compared with another copy, unresolved V genes explain less than half, and the rest is unexplained. V, J and clone size derive from that table, while D and trimming were established from the DNA sequence. Within this sample are about 230,000 clones, with 78% of them counted one time only. About 0.5% of the sample is held by the ten biggest clonotypes.

Recombination connected TRBV10-3 to TRBJ1-2; TRBD1 matches 7 bases in the middle. Input material: PBMCs. The receptor was derived from a boy younger than 18 in good health and CMV-seronegative. The encoded CDR3 is CAISESFGTDLVGYTF. The sequenced DNA: TGTGCCATCAGTGAGTCGTTCGGGACAGATTTGGTCGGCTACACCTTC.